The 15 T cell receptor beta chains reported below all come from one sample, sequenced in a study of post-analysis software for immune sequencing data. Study-level results: Roughly five TRBV segments occurring more often in patients than controls included TRBV5-6, TRBV5-1 and TRBV20-1.

These TCRs' antigens remain unknown. Unique molecular identifiers were built into the TCR beta cDNA libraries. TCRdb reprocessed the PCR reads with MiXCR, giving one entry per CDR3 protein. The data hold 750,000 to 900,000 distinct CDR3 sequences, with roughly 50% observed a single time. The sequencing input was blood. These receptors originate from a girl under 18 with multiple sclerosis.

The sample holds a few counts of this clonotype. The chain combines TRBV11-2 with TRBJ2-5; 7 nucleotides line up with TRBD2. CDR1 is SGHAT and CDR2 is FQNNGV in the germline V gene. Unmatched junction bases numbered 2, after V lost 3 bases and J lost 4 bases. The CDR3 consists of 13 residues. The CDR3 loop is CASSLGEGETQYF. The CDR3 DNA sequence: TGTGCCAGCAGCTTGGGGGAGGGAGAGACCCAGTACTTC.

The chain recombines TRBV24-1 with TRBJ2-1; D gene unclear. The V and J ends lost 4 bases and 9 bases respectively, with 21 bases between them. Germline V gene sequence: CDR1 KGHDR, CDR2 SFDVKD. CDR3 length equals 16 residues. The CDR3 reads CATSDPTRVSDGEQFF. The DNA of the CDR3 is TGTGCCACCAGTGACCCGACCCGCGTGAGCGACGGTGAGCAGTTCTTC.

The chain uses TRBV7-2 and TRBJ2-7; TRBD2 matches at 8 bases. Losses at the gene ends were 1 base for V and 5 bases for J; bases not matched to a gene: 7. The CDR3 sequence is 15 residues long. In germline, CDR1 is SGHTA, CDR2 FQGNSA. The CDR3 coding sequence is TGTGCCAGCAGCTTAGGGAGCGGGAGACTACACGAGCAGTACTTC. Protein: CASSLGSGRLHEQYF.

This clonotype was observed a handful of times. The chain combines TRBV7-9 with TRBJ2-7; D is uncertain. Germline values: CDR1 SEHNR, CDR2 FQNEAQ (reference sequence). V shed 3 bases and J shed 2 bases, with 8 bases lying between them. The CDR3 contains 13 residues. DNA for the CDR3: TGTGCCAGCAGCTTGAACGGCCCCTACGAGCAGTACTTC. Residues: CASSLNGPYEQYF.

This clonotype was picked up a small number of times. The chain joins TRBV29-1 to TRBJ1-2, with 10 bases fitting TRBD1. V dropped 0 bases and J dropped 6; count of bases not matched to a gene: 4. Germline-derived CDR1 and CDR2 are SQVTM and ANQGSEA. This CDR3 has 14 residues. Here the CDR3 reads CSVEDYDRGHGYTF. CDR3 nucleotides: TGCAGCGTTGAAGATTACGACAGGGGGCATGGCTACACCTTC.

This clonotype was seen a handful of times. This chain links TRBV13 with TRBJ2-3; D tentatively reads TRBD1 or TRBD2 (5 bases each). Germline-derived CDR1 and CDR2 are PRHDT and FYEKMQ (reference sequence). Trimming took off 4 bases at V and 4 bases at J, with 15 bases between the two ends. The CDR3 loop spans 15 amino acids. CDR3 DNA: TGTGCCAGCAGCTCGGGACGGATTAGTGCAGATACGCAGTATTTT. The encoded protein is CASSSGRISADTQYF.

The genes are TRBV6-5 and TRBJ1-1; D possibly corresponds to TRBD1 (5 bases). CDR1 is MNHEY and CDR2 is SVGAGI in the germline V gene. This CDR3 has 14 amino acids. The V end lost 0 bases, the J end lost 5 bases, and 10 bases lay between the germline ends. CDR3 sequence (DNA): TGTGCCAGCAGTTACTCGGGCAGGGAGACTGAAGCTTTCTTT. It is translated as CASSYSGRETEAFF.

For this clonotype: Sequence at one end of the junction differs from germline and may be a read error. The chain recombines TRBV29-1 with TRBJ2-7; weak D call: TRBD1 (6 bases). CDR3 size: 12 residues. The V gene's germline CDR1 is SQVTM and CDR2 ANQGSEA. The CDR3 nucleotides are TGCGGCGTTGAGGGAAGGGGGAACGAGCAGTACTTC. Translation gives CGVEGRGNEQYF.

This clonotype occurred a few times. V gene TRBV29-1 combines with J gene TRBJ2-7; D remains unclear. Germline V CDR1 and CDR2: SQVTM, ANQGSEA. CDR3 length: 12 residues. V was cut by 4 bases and J by 2 bases, with 9 bases left in between. The CDR3 DNA reads as TGCAGCGTTGTAACTCCCACCTACGAGCAGTACTTC. It is translated as CSVVTPTYEQYF.

V is TRBV11-2 and J is TRBJ1-4; 10 positions match TRBD1. V lost 5 bases, J lost 7 bases, and 7 bases stayed unmatched. This CDR3 contains 15 residues. The germline V gene encodes CDR1 SGHAT and CDR2 FQNNGV. DNA of the CDR3: TGTGCCAGCAGCCCAAGGACAGGGGGAAGTGAAAAACTGTTTTTT. Its translation: CASSPRTGGSEKLFF.

This chain uses TRBV24-1 with TRBJ1-1; D not certain. The CDR3 sequence is 13 residues long. V lost 4 bases to trimming and J lost 4 bases, with 9 bases between them. Per the germline V gene, CDR1 is KGHDR and CDR2 is SFDVKD. CDR3 coding DNA: TGTGCCACCAGTGACTCGAGAACCACTGAAGCTTTCTTT. Translation: CATSDSRTTEAFF.

V and J are TRBV29-1 and TRBJ2-5; possible D gene TRBD1, 6 bases. The tail of the sequence fits TRBJ2-4 better, so the J call may be wrong. The CDR3 contains 12 residues. Per germline, CDR1 SQVTM and CDR2 ANQGSEA. CDR3 nucleotide sequence: TGCAGCGTTAGGACAGAACCGGACATTCAGTACTTC. Translating gives CSVRTEPDIQYF.

V and J are TRBV4-3 and TRBJ1-5; no clear D. This CDR3 contains 14 residues. V lost 0 bases and J lost 2, with 5 bases in between. Looked up from germline, CDR1 is LGHNA and CDR2 is YSLEER. CDR3 sequence reads: CASSQDYGNQPQHF. The CDR3 region has the DNA TGCGCCAGCAGCCAAGACTACGGCAATCAGCCCCAGCATTTT.

The chain uses TRBV6-5 and TRBJ2-4, with 9 positions matching TRBD2. The DNA end favors TRBJ2-7, so the J call may be wrong. The CDR3 runs 15 residues. The V gene's germline CDR1 is MNHEY and CDR2 SVGAGI. The CDR3 DNA reads as TGTGCCAGCAGTCGGACTAGCGTCCTAAATAACGAGCAGTACTTC. This translates into CASSRTSVLNNEQYF.

As for this clonotype: A read error may produce the germline difference seen at one junction end. The J gene is TRBJ1-4, the V gene TRBV7-2, with D unclear. This CDR3 is built from 13 residues. Germline V gives CDR1 SGHTA, CDR2 FQGNSA. CDR3 region: CASSLIEDEKLFF. The CDR3 DNA reads as TGTGCTAGCAGCTTAATAGAAGATGAAAAACTGTTTTTT.